This T cell receptor (beta chain) was captured in a study of shared clonotypes between healthy human individuals. Points on this clone: The sample holds other DNA sequences that translate to the same CDR3.

The CDR3 spans 13 residues. Germline V gene sequence: CDR1 KGHSH, CDR2 LQKENI. V was trimmed by 3 bases and J by 4 bases, leaving 6 bases between them. An approximately 200 ng quantity of DNA, tens of thousands of T cell genomes, went into the sorted-subset replicate PCRs. Libraries were prepared by immunoSEQ multiplex PCR; TCRdb keeps only in-frame clonotypes and omits some of them. The sample includes about 2.4 million clones, 80% to 95% of them seen just once. What was sequenced was naive CD4+ T cells from PBMCs. Indicated subset: CD45RA+ positively selected. The rearrangement links TRBV18 to TRBJ2-2; D call uncertain. The clonotype was recovered from a man aged 18-30 years in good health. Some clones in this sample may be carry-over from other donors' samples. The CDR3 region is CASSPTLTGELFF. CDR3 nucleotides: TGTGCCAGCTCACCGACTCTCACCGGGGAGCTGTTTTTT.